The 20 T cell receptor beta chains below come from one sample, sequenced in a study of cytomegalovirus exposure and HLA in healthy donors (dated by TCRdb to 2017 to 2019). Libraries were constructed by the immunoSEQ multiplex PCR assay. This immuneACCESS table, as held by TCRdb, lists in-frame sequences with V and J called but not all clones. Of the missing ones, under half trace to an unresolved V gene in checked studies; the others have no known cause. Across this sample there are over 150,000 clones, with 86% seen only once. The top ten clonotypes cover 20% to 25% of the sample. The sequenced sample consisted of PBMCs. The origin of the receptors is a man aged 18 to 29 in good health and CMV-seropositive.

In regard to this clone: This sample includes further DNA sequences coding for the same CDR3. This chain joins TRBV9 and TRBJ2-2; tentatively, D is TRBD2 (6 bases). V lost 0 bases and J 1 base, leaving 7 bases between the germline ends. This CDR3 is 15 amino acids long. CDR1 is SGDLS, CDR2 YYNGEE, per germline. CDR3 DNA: TGTGCCAGCAGCGTAGTAGCGGTGAACACCGGGGAGCTGTTTTTT. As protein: CASSVVAVNTGELFF.

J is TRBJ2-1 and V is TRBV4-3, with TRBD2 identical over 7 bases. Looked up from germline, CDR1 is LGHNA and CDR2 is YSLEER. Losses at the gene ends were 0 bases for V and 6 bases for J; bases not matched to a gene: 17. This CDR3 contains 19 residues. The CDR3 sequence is CASSQDGNVGAGQGNEQFF. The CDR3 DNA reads TGCGCCAGCAGCCAAGACGGAAACGTCGGAGCGGGGCAGGGCAATGAGCAGTTCTTC.

In DNA, the CDR3 is TGTGCCAGCTCACCATCCGGCGGAAAGGCCGGCACCGGGGAGCTGTTTTTT. Protein sequence: CASSPSGGKAGTGELFF. J is TRBJ2-2 and V is TRBV18; the D is unclear. Germline V lookup: CDR1 KGHSH, CDR2 LQKENI. Trimming pared 2 bases from V and 4 bases from J, leaving 17 bases between. The CDR3 runs to 17 residues.

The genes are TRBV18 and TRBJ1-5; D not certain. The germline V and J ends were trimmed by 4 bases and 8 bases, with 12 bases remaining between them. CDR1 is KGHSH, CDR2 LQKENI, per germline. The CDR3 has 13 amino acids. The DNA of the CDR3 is TGTGCCAGCTCACTAGGGCTGGAGGAGCCCCAGCATTTT. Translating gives CASSLGLEEPQHF. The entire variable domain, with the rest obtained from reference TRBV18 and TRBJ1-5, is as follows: NAGVMQNPRHLVRRRGQEARLRCSPMKGHSHVYWYRQLPEEGLKFMVYLQKENIIDESGMPKERFSAEFPKEGPSILRIQQVVRGDSAAYFCASSLGLEEPQHFGDGTRLSIL.

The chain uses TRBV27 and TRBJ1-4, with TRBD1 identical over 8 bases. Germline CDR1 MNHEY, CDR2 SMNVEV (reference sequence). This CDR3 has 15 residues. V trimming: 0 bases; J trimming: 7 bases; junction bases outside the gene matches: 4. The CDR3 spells CASSLSTGESEKLFF. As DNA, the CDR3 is TGTGCCAGCAGTTTATCGACAGGGGAAAGTGAAAAACTGTTTTTT.

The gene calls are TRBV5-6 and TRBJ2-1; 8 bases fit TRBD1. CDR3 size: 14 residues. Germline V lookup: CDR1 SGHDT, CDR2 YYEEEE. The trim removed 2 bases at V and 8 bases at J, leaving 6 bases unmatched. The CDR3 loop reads CASSFYRRGHEQFF. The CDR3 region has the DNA TGTGCCAGCAGCTTTTATCGCAGGGGGCATGAGCAGTTCTTC.

The CDR3 loop is CASSFHRDSNQPQHF. The CDR3 region has the DNA TGTGCCAGCAGTTTCCACAGAGATAGCAATCAGCCCCAGCATTTT. This chain uses TRBV6-6 with TRBJ1-5; the D is unclear. CDR3 length: 15 amino acids. Germline CDR1 reads MNHNY; CDR2 reads SVGAGI (reference sequence). V was clipped by 4 bases and J by 0 bases, with 10 bases between them.

The CDR3 DNA follows: TGCGCCAGCAGCAAGGGGACTAGCGGGAAGGTCCAAGAGACCCAGTACTTC. Encoded protein: CASSKGTSGKVQETQYF. This chain connects TRBV4-3 to TRBJ2-5, with 13 positions matching TRBD2. The J segment lost 1 base and the V segment lost 5 bases, leaving 7 bases of the junction unmatched. CDR1 is LGHNA, CDR2 YSLEER, per germline. This CDR3 spans 17 amino acids.

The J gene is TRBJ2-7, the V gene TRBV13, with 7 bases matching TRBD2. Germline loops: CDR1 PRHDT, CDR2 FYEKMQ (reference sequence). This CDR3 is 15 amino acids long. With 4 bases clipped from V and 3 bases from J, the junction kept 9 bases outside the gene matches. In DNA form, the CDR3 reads TGTGCCAGCAGCTCCAGACTAGCTCCCCGCTACGAGCAGTACTTC. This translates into CASSSRLAPRYEQYF.

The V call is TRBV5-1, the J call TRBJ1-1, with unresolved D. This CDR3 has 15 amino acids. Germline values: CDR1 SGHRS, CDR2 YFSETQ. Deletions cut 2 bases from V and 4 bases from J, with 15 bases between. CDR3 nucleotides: TGCGCCAGCAGCTTTGGTTCCGACGTAGCCACTGAAGCTTTCTTT. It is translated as CASSFGSDVATEAFF.

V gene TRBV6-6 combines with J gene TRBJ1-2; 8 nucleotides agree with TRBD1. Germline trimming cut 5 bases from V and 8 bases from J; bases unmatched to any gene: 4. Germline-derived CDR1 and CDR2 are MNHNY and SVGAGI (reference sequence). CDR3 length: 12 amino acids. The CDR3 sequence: CASSRQGTGYTF. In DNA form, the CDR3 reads TGTGCCAGCAGTAGACAGGGGACGGGCTACACCTTC.

The chain's CDR3 is CASSLGQGYQPQHF. The CDR3 DNA reads as TGTGCCAGCAGCTTGGGACAGGGGTATCAGCCCCAGCATTTT. The J gene is TRBJ1-5, the V gene TRBV7-2, with 10 bases fitting TRBD1. The CDR3 covers 14 residues. From germline, CDR1 is SGHTA and CDR2 FQGNSA. Losses at the gene ends were 3 bases for V and 5 bases for J; bases not matched to a gene: 1.

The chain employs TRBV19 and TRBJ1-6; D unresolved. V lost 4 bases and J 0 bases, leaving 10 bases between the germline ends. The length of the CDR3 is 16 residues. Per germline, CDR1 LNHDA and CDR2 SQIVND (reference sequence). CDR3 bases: TGTGCCAGTAGTACGGGAAGGGCCTCCTATAATTCACCCCTCCACTTT. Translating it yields CASSTGRASYNSPLHF.

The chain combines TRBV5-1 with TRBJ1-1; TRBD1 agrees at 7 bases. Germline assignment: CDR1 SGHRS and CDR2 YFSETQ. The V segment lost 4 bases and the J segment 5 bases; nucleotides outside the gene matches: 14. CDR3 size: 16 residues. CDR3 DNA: TGCGCCAGCAGCCCCCCGAACAGGGGAGGAGGGACTGAAGCTTTCTTT. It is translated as CASSPPNRGGGTEAFF. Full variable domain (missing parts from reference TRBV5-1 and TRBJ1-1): KAGVTQTPRYLIKTRGQQVTLSCSPISGHRSVSWYQQTPGQGLQFLFEYFSETQRNKGNFPGRFSGRQFSNSRSEMNVSTLELGDSALYLCASSPPNRGGGTEAFFGQGTRLTVV.

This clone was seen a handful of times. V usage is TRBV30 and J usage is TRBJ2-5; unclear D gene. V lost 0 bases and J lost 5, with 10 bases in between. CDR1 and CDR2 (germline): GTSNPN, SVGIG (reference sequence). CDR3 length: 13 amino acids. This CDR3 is CAWSVRARETQYF. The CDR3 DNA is TGTGCCTGGAGTGTACGTGCACGGGAGACCCAGTACTTC.

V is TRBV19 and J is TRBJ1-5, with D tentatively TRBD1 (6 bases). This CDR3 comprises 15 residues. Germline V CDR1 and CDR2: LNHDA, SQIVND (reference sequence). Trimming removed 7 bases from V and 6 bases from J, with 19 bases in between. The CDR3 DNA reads TGTGCCAGTACCCATATGGGGCAGGGGCCTCAGCCCCAGCATTTT. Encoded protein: CASTHMGQGPQPQHF.

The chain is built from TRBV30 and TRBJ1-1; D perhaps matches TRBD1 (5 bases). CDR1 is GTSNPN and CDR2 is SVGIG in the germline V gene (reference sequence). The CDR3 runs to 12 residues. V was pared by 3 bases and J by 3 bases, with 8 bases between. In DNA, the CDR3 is TGTGCCTGGAGAGTAGGGGACACTGAAGCTTTCTTT. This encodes CAWRVGDTEAFF. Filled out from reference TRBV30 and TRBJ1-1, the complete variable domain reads SQTIHQWPATLVQPVGSPLSLECTVEGTSNPNLYWYRQAAGRGLQLLFYSVGIGQISSEVPQNLSASRPQDRQFILSSKKLLLSDSGFYLCAWRVGDTEAFFGQGTRLTVV.

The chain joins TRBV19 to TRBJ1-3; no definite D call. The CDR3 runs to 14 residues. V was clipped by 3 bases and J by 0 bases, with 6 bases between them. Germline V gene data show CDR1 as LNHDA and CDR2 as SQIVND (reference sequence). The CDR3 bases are TGTGCCAGTAGTATGGAGGTCTCTGGAAACACCATATATTTT. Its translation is CASSMEVSGNTIYF.

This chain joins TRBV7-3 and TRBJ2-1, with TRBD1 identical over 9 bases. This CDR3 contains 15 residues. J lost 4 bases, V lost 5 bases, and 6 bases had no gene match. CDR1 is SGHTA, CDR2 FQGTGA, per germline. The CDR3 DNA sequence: TGTGCCAGCAGCCGGGGGACAGGGACATACAATGAGCAGTTCTTC. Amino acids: CASSRGTGTYNEQFF. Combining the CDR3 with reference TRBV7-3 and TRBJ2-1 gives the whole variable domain GAGVSQTPSNKVTEKGKYVELRCDPISGHTALYWYRQSLGQGPEFLIYFQGTGAADDSGLPNDRFFAVRPEGSVSTLKIQRTERGDSAVYLCASSRGTGTYNEQFFGPGTRLTVL.

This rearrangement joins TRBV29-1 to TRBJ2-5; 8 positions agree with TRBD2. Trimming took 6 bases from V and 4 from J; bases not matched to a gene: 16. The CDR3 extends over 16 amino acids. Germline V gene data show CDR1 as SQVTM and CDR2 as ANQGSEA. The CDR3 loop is CSVGGVQAGVGETQYF. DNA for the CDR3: TGCAGCGTCGGGGGGGTCCAAGCGGGAGTAGGAGAGACCCAGTACTTC.